This T cell receptor (beta chain) was sequenced in a study of cytomegalovirus exposure and HLA in healthy donors. In the study overall: Genotyping of 430 or so donors showed that 80% to 85% belonged to the Caucasian-associated ancestry cluster. Study-level points and caveats: Researchers reported in a later analysis that a missense DCLRE1C variant was tied to TCR beta V- and J-gene trimming.

As concerns this clone: What it recognizes is unknown.

Both 60 Vbeta primers and 13 Jbeta primers went into the PCR. In the source study's methods: It was a later analysis that counted 83 million or so unique TCR beta chains, of which approximately 9.9 million were shared. Measured with immunoSEQ multiplex PCR; TCRdb has only the in-frame clones, and not every one. That table gives V, J and clone size, and the DNA gave D and trimming. The sample's table shows around 50,000 clones. CDR3 length: 14 amino acids. V was shortened by 0 bases and J by 8 bases, with 11 bases between the two germline ends. Germline V CDR1 and CDR2: LGHNA, YNFKEQ. Unrecorded immune exposures were likely, despite nominal health at sampling.

This clonotype was sampled from a woman between 40 and 50 years old in good health and CMV-seronegative. This rearrangement joins TRBV4-2 to TRBJ1-5; no firm D call. The material sequenced was PBMCs. As DNA, the CDR3 is TGTGCCAGCAGCCAAGACGCTCGAGAGAAGCCCCAGCATTTT. This gives the protein CASSQDAREKPQHF.